This T cell receptor beta chain is from a study of beta chain features in type 1 diabetes. Study-wide results and caveats: Type 1 diabetes patients showed fewer insertions and more deletions at VDJ junctions.

This clone showed up just a few times. The antigen is unknown. CDR3 length: 11 residues. Germline V gene lookup returns CDR1 LGHNA and CDR2 YNFKEQ. V lost 3 bases and J 7 bases, leaving 3 bases between the germline ends. Expressed TCRB transcripts were sequenced after all isolated RNA was converted to cDNA. Repertoires were generated with immunoSEQ multiplex PCR, while TCRdb's copy carries only in-frame clones and drops some. The sample consists of more than 150,000 clones, over 7.5% of them appearing once. The chain carries TRBV4-2 and TRBJ2-2; D is undetermined. The sequenced material came from central memory CD4+ T cells from blood. The source of this sequence is a woman between 18 and 29 years old in good health. CDR3 amino acids: CASSHVGELFF. In DNA form, the CDR3 reads TGTGCCAGCAGCCACGTCGGGGAGCTGTTTTTT.